The source of this T cell receptor beta chain is a study of T cell therapy after organ transplantation. V was pared by 3 bases and J by 3 bases, with 4 bases of the junction left unmatched. Germline V CDR1 and CDR2: ENHRY, SYGVKD. CDR3 size: 14 residues. Sequencing used immunoSEQ multiplex PCR; TCRdb keeps in-frame clones, though not all of them. The table shows around 50,000 clones, with about 95% occurring only once. Comment on this clone: What it binds is not known.

The sequenced sample was CD8+ T cells from blood, obtained before autologous CMV-specific T cell therapy. The sequence was collected from a human patient who had received a solid organ transplant and had CMV disease. V usage is TRBV10-3 and J usage is TRBJ2-7, with 8 positions matching TRBD1. The CDR3 DNA reads as TGTGCCATCAGTGATCCTGACAGGGGCTACGAGCAGTACTTC. As protein: CAISDPDRGYEQYF.